These T cell receptor beta chains were read from a single sample in a study of metastatic and nonmetastatic thyroid tumors. With MiXCR, TCRdb reprocessed the PCR reads. The sample includes roughly 33,000 clones, about a sixth seen only once; the top ten take 6.9%. Sequencing was done on a sample of blood. Receptors originate from a female donor with papillary thyroid cancer or a benign thyroid nodule (not recorded which). Some clones in this sample may be carry-over from other donors' samples. Each CDR3 is given with its conserved first and last residue. The order of the fields is J gene, clone size, V gene, D gene, CDR3 protein, CDR3 DNA. The D gene is left open where the match is weak. Some rows have no size entry. The others give once, few or many, or a class for an expanded clone.

>TRBJ1-1|-|TRBV11-2|-
CASSLDLIGGKNTEAFF
TGTGCCAGCAGCTTAGATCTCATTGGCGGGAAGAACACTGAAGCTTTCTTT
>TRBJ1-2|-|TRBV5-1|TRBD1
CASSLRTGAGNYCYTF
TGCGCCAGCAGCTTGAGGACAGGGGCCGGGAATTATTGCTACACCTTC
>TRBJ2-2|many|TRBV10-1|-
CASRDGNTGELFF
TGCGCCAGCAGAGACGGGAACACCGGGGAGCTGTTTTTT
>TRBJ2-7|-|TRBV18|-
CASSPSPSPYEQYF
TGTGCCAGCTCACCATCCCCAAGCCCCTACGAGCAGTACTTC
>TRBJ2-7|many|TRBV6-4|TRBD2
CARPGIAGGAYEQYF
TGTGCCAGGCCCGGGATAGCGGGAGGAGCCTACGAGCAGTACTTC
>TRBJ2-1|-|TRBV20-1|TRBD2
CSAIDGGAIDNEQFF
TGCAGTGCTATTGACGGGGGGGCCATTGACAATGAGCAGTTCTTC
>TRBJ1-1|-|TRBV5-1|-
CASSLLQCGNTEAFF
TGCGCCAGCAGCTTGCTTCAGTGTGGGAACACTGAAGCTTTCTTT
>TRBJ1-1|-|TRBV5-1|-
CASMYSGVDGTEAFF
TGCGCCAGCATGTATTCTGGGGTCGACGGCACTGAAGCTTTCTTT
>TRBJ1-2|many|TRBV11-2|TRBD1
CASSSGTAGYTF
TGTGCCAGCAGCTCAGGGACAGCCGGCTACACCTTC
>TRBJ2-2|many|TRBV30|-
CAWGSPDRMAGELFF
TGTGCCTGGGGCAGCCCTGACAGGATGGCCGGGGAGCTGTTTTTT
>TRBJ1-1|many|TRBV4-2|-
CASSQDRSGTLGAFF
TGTGCCAGCAGCCAAGATCGGTCAGGGACTCTGGGGGCTTTCTTT
>TRBJ2-3|-|TRBV24-1|TRBD2
CATSGNGGTSGRPQDTQYF
TGTGCCACCAGTGGTAACGGAGGGACTAGCGGGAGGCCCCAGGATACGCAGTATTTT
>TRBJ2-7|few|TRBV12-5|-
CASGLTIVLYEQYF
TGTGCTAGCGGTTTAACTATCGTTTTGTACGAGCAGTACTTC
>TRBJ1-6|many|TRBV10-3|-
CAIRDDSNSPLHF
TGTGCCATCAGGGACGACAGCAATTCACCCCTCCACTTT
>TRBJ2-7|few|TRBV6-2/TRBV6-3|TRBD2
CASRYLAGGSYEQYF
TGTGCCAGCAGATACCTAGCGGGCGGGTCCTACGAGCAGTACTTC
>TRBJ1-2|medium-sized|TRBV27|TRBD1
CASSPYGQEENYGYTF
TGTGCCAGCAGCCCCTACGGACAGGAAGAAAACTATGGCTACACCTTC
>TRBJ1-2|many|TRBV7-2|-
CASSQGDRKYGYTF
TGTGCCAGCAGCCAAGGCGACAGAAAGTATGGCTACACCTTC
>TRBJ2-2|many|TRBV20-1|-
CSARRRTGELFF
TGCAGTGCTAGAAGGAGGACCGGGGAGCTGTTTTTT
>TRBJ2-1|medium-sized|TRBV7-9|TRBD2
CASSLTRGGSYNEQFF
TGTGCCAGCAGCTTAACTCGCGGGGGGTCCTACAATGAGCAGTTCTTC
>TRBJ2-2|many|TRBV6-6|TRBD1
CASRDAGRTGGLNTGELFF
TGTGCCAGCAGGGACGCCGGAAGGACAGGGGGCCTGAACACCGGGGAGCTGTTTTTT